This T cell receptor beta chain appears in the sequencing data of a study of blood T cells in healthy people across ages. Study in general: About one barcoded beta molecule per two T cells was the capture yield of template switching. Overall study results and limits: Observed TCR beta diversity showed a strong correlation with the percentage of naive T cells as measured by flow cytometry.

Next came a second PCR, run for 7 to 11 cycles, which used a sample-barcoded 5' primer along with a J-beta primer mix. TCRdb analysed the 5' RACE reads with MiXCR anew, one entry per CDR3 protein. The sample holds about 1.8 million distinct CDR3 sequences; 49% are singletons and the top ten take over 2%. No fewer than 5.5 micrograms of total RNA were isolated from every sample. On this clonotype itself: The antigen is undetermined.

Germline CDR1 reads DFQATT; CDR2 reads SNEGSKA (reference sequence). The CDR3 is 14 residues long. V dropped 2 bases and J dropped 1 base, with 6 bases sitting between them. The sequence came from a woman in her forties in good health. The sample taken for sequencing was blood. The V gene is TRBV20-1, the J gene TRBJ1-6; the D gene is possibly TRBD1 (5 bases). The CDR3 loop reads CSARRQSYNSPLHF. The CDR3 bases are TGCAGTGCTAGAAGACAGTCCTATAATTCACCCCTCCACTTT.